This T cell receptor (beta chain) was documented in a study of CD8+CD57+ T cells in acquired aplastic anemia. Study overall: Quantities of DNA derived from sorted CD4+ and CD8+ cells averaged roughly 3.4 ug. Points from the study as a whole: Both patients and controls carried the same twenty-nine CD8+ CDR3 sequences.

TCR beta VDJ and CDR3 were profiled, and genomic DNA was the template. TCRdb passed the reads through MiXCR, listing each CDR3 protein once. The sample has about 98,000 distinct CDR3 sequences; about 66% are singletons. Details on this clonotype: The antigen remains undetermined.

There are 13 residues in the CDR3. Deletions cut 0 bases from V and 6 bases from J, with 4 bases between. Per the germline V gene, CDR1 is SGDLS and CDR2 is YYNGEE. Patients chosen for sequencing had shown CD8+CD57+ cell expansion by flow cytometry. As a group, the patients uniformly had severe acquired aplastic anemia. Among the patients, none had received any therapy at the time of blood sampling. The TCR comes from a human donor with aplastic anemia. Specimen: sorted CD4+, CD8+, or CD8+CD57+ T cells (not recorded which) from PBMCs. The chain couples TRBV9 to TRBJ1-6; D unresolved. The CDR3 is CASSVASNSPLHF. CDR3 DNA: TGTGCCAGCAGCGTAGCTAGTAATTCACCCCTCCACTTT.